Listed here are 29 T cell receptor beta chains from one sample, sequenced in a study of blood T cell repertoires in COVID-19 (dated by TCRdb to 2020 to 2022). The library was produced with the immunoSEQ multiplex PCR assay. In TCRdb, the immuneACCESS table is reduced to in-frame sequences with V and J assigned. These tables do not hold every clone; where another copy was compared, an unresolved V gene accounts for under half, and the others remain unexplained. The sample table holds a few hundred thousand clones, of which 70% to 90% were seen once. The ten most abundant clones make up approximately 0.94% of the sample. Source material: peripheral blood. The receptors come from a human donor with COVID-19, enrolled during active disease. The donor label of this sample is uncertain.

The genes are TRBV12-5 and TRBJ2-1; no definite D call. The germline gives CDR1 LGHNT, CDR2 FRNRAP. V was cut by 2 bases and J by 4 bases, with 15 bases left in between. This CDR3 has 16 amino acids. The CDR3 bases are TGTGCTAGTGGTTTGACTACCAATAGCTTATACAATGAGCAGTTCTTC. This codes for CASGLTTNSLYNEQFF.

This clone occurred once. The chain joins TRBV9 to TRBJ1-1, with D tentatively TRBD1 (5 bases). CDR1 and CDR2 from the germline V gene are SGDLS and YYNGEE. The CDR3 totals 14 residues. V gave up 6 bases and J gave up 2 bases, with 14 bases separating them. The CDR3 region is CASTRSGSNTEAFF. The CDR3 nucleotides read TGTGCCAGCACCAGATCAGGGTCTAACACTGAAGCTTTCTTT.

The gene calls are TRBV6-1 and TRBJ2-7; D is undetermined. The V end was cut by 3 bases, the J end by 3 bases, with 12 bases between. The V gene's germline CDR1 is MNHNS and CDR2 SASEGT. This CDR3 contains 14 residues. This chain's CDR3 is CASSESQVIYEQYF. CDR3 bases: TGTGCCAGCAGTGAGAGCCAGGTCATCTACGAGCAGTACTTC.

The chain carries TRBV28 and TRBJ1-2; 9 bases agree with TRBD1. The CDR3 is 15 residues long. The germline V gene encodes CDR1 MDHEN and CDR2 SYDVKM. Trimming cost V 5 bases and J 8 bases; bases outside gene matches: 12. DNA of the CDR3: TGTGCCAGCAGTATTCCCTCGGGACAGGGTAACGGCTACACCTTC. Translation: CASSIPSGQGNGYTF.

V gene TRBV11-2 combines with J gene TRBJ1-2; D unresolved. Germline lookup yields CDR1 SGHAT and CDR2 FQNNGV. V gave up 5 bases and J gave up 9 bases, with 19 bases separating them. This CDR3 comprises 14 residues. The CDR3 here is CASSHDLRGESYTF. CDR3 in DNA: TGTGCCAGCAGCCACGACCTGCGGGGAGAAAGCTACACCTTC.

The CDR3 spells CASSEHRVGITEAFF. CDR3 coding DNA: TGTGCCAGCAGCGAACACAGGGTGGGGATCACTGAAGCTTTCTTT. This chain joins TRBV2 and TRBJ1-1; weak D call: TRBD1 (6 bases). The CDR3 totals 15 residues. V gave up 6 bases and J gave up 4 bases, with 18 bases separating them. Per germline, CDR1 SNHLY and CDR2 FYNNEI.

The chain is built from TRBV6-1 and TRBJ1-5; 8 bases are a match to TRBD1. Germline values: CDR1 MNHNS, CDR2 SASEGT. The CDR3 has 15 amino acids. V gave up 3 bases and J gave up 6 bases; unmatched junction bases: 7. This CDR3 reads CASSEMSQGAQPQHF. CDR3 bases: TGTGCCAGCAGTGAGATGAGCCAGGGGGCTCAGCCCCAGCATTTT.

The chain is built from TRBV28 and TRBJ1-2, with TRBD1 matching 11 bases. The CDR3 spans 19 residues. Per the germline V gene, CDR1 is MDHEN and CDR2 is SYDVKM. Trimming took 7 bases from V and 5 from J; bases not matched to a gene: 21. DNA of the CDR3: TGTGCCAGCAACCTCGCCCGGACAGGGGGCGCTCGACTTAATTATGGCTACACCTTC. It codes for CASNLARTGGARLNYGYTF.

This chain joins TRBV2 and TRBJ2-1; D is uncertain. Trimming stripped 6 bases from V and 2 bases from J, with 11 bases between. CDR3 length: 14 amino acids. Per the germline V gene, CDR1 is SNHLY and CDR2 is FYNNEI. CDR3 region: CASSLSFPYNEQFF. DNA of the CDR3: TGTGCCAGCAGCTTGTCCTTTCCCTACAATGAGCAGTTCTTC.

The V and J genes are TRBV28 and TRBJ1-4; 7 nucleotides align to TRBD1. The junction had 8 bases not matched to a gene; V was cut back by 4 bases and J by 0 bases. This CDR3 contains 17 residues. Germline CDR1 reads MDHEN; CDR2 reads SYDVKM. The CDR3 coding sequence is TGTGCCAGCAGTTCCCCAACAGGGGCTGCAACTAATGAAAAACTGTTTTTT. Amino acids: CASSSPTGAATNEKLFF.

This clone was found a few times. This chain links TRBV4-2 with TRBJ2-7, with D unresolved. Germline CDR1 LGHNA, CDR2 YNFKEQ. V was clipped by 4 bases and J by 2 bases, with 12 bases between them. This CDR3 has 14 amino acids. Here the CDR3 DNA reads TGTGCCAGCAGCCTCACGTTCAGAACCTACGAGCAGTACTTC. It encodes CASSLTFRTYEQYF.

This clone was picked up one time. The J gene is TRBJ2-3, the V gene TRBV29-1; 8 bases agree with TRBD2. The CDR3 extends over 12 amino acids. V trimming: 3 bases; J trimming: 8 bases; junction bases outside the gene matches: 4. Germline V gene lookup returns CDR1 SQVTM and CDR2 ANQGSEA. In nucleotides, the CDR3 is TGCAGCGTTGATGGGGCGGGAGGTACGCAGTATTTT. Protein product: CSVDGAGGTQYF.

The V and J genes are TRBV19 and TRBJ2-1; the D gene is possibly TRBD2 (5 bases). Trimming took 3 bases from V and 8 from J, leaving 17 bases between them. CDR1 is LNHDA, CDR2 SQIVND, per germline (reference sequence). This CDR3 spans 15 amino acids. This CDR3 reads CASSIGHQPEDEQFF. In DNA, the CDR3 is TGTGCCAGTAGTATTGGGCACCAACCGGAGGATGAGCAGTTCTTC.

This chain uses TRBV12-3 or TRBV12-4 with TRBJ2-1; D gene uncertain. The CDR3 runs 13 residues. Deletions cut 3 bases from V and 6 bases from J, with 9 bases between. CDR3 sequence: CASSFFRGNEQFF. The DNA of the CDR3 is TGTGCCAGCAGTTTCTTTAGAGGCAATGAGCAGTTCTTC.

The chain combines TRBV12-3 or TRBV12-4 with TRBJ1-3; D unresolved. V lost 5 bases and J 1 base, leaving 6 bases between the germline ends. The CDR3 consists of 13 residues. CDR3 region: CASSKLSGNTIYF. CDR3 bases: TGTGCCAGCAGTAAATTATCTGGAAACACCATATATTTT.

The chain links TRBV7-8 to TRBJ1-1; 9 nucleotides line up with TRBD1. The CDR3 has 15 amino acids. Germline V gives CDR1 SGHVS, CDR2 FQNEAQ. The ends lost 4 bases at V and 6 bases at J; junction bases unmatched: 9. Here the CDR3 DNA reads TGTGCCAGCAGCTCTTTCGGGACAGGGACCCCTGAAGCTTTCTTT. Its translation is CASSSFGTGTPEAFF.

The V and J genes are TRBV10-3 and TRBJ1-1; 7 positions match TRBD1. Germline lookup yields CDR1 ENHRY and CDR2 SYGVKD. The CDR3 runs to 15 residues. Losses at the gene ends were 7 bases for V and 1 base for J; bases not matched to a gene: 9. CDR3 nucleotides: TGTGCCATCAAGGATCCTGGACAGGCGAACACTGAAGCTTTCTTT. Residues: CAIKDPGQANTEAFF.

DNA of the CDR3: TGTGCCAGCCGGAGGGGCAGCTCCTACAATGAGCAGTTCTTC. Encoded protein: CASRRGSSYNEQFF. The chain carries TRBV5-4 and TRBJ2-1, with D perhaps TRBD2 (6 bases). V was trimmed by 7 bases and J by 0 bases, leaving 11 bases between them. Germline lookup yields CDR1 SGHNT and CDR2 YYREEE (reference sequence). This CDR3 is 14 amino acids long.

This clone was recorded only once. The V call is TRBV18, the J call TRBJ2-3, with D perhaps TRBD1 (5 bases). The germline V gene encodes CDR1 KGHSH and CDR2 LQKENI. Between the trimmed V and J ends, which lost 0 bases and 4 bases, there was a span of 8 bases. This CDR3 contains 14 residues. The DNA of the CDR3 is TGTGCCAGCTCACCACCTACAGGCCCAGATACGCAGTATTTT. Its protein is CASSPPTGPDTQYF.

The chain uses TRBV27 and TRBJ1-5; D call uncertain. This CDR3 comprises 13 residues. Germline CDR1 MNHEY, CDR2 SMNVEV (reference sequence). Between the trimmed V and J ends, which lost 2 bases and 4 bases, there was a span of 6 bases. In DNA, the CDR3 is TGTGCCAGCAGTTTAACGGAGAATCAGCCCCAGCATTTT. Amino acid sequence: CASSLTENQPQHF.

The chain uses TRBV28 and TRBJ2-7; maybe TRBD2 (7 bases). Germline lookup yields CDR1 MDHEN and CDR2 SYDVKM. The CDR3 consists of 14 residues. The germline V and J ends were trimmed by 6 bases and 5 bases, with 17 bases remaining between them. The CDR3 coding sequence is TGTGCCAGCAGGATTGGGGGGGCTCGGGACGAGCAGTACTTC. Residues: CASRIGGARDEQYF.

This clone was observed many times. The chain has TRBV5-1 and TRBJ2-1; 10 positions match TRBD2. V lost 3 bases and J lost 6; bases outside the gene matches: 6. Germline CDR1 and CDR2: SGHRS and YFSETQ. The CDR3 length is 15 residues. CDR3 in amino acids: CASSSLAGALNEQFF. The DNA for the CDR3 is TGCGCCAGCAGCTCGCTAGCGGGAGCCCTCAATGAGCAGTTCTTC.

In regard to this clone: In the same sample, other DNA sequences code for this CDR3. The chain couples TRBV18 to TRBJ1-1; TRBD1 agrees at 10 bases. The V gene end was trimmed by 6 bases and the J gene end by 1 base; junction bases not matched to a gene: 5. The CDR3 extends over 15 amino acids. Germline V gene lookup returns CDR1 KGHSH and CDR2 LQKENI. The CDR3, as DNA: TGTGCCAGCTCCCCGGGGACAGGGGAGAACACTGAAGCTTTCTTT. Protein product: CASSPGTGENTEAFF.

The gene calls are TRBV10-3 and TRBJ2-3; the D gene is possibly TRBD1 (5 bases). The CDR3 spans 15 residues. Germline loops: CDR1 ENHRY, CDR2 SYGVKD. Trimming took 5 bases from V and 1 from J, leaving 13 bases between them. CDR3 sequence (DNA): TGTGCCATCAGTAAGGGCAGGGAAGGCACAGATACGCAGTATTTT. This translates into CAISKGREGTDTQYF.

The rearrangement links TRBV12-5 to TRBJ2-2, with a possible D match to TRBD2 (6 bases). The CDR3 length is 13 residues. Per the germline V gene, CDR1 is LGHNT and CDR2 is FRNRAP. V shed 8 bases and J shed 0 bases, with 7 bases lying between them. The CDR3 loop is CASRGTNTGELFF. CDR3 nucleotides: TGTGCTAGTCGCGGGACGAACACCGGGGAGCTGTTTTTT.

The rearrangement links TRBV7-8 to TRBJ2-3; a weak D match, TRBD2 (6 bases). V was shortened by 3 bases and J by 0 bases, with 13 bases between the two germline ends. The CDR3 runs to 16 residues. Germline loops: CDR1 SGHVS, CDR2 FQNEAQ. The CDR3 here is CASSLRAGLSTDTQYF. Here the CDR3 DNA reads TGTGCCAGCAGCTTGAGAGCGGGCCTAAGCACAGATACGCAGTATTTT. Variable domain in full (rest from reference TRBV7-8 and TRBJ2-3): GAGVSQSPRYKVAKRGQDVALRCDPISGHVSLFWYQQALGQGPEFLTYFQNEAQLDKSGLPSDRFFAERPEGSVSTLKIQRTQQEDSAVYLCASSLRAGLSTDTQYFGPGTRLTVL.

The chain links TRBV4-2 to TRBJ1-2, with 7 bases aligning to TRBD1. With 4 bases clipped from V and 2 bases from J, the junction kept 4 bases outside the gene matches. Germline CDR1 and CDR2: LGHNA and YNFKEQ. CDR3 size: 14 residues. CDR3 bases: TGTGCCAGCAGCCCGGACAGGTTGAACTATGGCTACACCTTC. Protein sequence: CASSPDRLNYGYTF.

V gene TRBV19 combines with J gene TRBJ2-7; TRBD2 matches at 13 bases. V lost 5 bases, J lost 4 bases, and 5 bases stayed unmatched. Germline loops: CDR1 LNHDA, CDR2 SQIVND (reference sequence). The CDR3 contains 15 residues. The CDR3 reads CASSGTSGIYYEQYF. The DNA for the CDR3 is TGTGCCAGTAGTGGGACTAGCGGGATTTATTACGAGCAGTACTTC. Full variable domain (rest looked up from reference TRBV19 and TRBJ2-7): DGGITQSPKYLFRKEGQNVTLSCEQNLNHDAMYWYRQDPGQGLRLIYYSQIVNDFQKGDIAEGYSVSREKKESFPLTVTSAQKNPTAFYLCASSGTSGIYYEQYFGPGTRLTVT.

The CDR3 protein is CASSLAALSYEQYF. The CDR3 DNA reads TGCGCCAGCAGCTTAGCGGCCCTCTCCTACGAGCAGTACTTC. The genes are TRBV5-1 and TRBJ2-7; D might be TRBD2 (5 bases). The CDR3 has 14 residues. The germline V gene has CDR1 SGHRS and CDR2 YFSETQ. V lost 2 bases, J lost 0 bases, and 9 bases lay in between. The entire variable domain, with the rest obtained from reference TRBV5-1 and TRBJ2-7, is as follows: KAGVTQTPRYLIKTRGQQVTLSCSPISGHRSVSWYQQTPGQGLQFLFEYFSETQRNKGNFPGRFSGRQFSNSRSEMNVSTLELGDSALYLCASSLAALSYEQYFGPGTRLTVT.